This T cell receptor beta chain stems from a study of T and B cells in COVID-19 patients. About the research overall: Comorbidities linked to unfavorable COVID-19 outcome were present in about 90% of the 20 active-infection patients. Study-level results: The recovered cohort had fewer than 3,000 exclusive TCR clusters, including 31 low generation probability clusters. Clonality of TRB repertoires was high in active COVID-19; recovery brought above-healthy diversity and richness.

TRB rearrangements were amplified by multiplex PCR with BIOMED2 TRB-A/B primers. MiXCR, applied by TCRdb to the multiplex PCR reads, yields one record per CDR3 protein. Of fewer than 15,000 distinct CDR3 sequences in the sample, about 25% were seen once. A remark on this clonotype: Its antigen is currently unknown.

From blood, roughly 240-550 ng of genomic DNA served as TRB template. Trimming took off 5 bases at V and 8 bases at J, with 19 bases between the two ends. Germline CDR1 reads MNHEY; CDR2 reads SVGAGI. This CDR3 has 15 residues. J is TRBJ1-3 and V is TRBV6-5, with a possible D match to TRBD1 (6 bases). The sequenced material came from blood. The sequence was collected from a human donor who had recovered from COVID-19. The CDR3 is CASSKSRGASHTIYF. CDR3 bases: TGTGCCAGCAGTAAAAGTCGGGGGGCTTCGCACACCATATATTTT.